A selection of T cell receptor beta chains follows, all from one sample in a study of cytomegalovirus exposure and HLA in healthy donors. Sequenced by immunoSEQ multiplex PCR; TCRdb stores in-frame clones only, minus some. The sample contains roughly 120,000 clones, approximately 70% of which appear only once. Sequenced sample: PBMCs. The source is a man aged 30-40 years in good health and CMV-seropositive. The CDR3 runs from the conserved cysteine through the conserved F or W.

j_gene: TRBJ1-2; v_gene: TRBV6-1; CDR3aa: CASSRDREYGYTF
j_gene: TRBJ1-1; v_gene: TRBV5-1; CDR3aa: CASKIAGQGTPTEAFF
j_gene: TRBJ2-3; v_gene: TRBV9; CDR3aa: CASSARQGVDTQYF
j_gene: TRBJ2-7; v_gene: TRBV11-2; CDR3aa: CASSLGQATGEQYF
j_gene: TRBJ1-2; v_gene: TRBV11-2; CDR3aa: CASSLLAGAGGYTF
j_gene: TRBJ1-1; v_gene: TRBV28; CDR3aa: CASPSLTKEGASTEAFF
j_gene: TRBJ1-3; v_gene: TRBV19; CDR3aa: CASRIEDRGGNTIYF
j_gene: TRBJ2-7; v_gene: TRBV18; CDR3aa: CASSQGGTGAYEQYF
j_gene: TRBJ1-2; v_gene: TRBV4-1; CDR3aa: CASSQVWGASYGYTF
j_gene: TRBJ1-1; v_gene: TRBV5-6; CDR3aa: CASSSPTTGWSTEAFF
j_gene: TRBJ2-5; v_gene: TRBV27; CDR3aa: CASSLAGSQETQYF
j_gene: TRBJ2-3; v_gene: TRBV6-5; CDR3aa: CASKIQSSTDTQYF
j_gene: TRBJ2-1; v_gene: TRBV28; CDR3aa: CASSSYRTGEQFF
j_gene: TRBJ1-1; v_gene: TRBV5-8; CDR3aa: CASSQEGQGPNTEAFF
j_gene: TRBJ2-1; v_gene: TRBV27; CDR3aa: CASSYSSYNEQFF
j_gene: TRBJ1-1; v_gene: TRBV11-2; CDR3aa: CASSLDRAGVGAEAFF
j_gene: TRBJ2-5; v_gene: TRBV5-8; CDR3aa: CASSSAQGADETQYF
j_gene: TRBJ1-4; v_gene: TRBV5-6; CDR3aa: CASSLVAGTNEKLFF
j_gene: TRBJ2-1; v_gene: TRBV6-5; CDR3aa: CASSYTGTGAYNEQFF
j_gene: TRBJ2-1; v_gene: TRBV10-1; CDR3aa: CASSETGGREQFF
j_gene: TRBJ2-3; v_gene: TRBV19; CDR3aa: CASSIGRGSTDTQYF
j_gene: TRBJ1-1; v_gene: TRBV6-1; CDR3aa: CASSPDRRNTEAFF
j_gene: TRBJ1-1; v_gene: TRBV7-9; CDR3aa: CASRDSGTGGYKANTEAFF
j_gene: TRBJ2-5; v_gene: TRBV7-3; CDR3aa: CASSLARGRGETQYF
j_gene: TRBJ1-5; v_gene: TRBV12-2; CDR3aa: CASRLAPDRDSNQPQHF
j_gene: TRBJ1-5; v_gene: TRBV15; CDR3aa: CATSRDRGQSNQPQHF
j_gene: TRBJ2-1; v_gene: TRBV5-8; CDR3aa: CASSFGQGGNEQFF
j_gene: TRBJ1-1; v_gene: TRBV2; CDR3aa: CVTGTTVNTEAFF
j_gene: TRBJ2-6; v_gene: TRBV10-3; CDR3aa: CAISGGGSSGANVLTF
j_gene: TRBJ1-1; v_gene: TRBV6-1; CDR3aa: CASSVLTTAMNTEAFF
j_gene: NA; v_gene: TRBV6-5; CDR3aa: CASGKTSQAYEQYF
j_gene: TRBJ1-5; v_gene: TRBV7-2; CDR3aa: CASSLDRVGNQPQHF
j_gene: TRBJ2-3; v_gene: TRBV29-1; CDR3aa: CSVEGGTGRLQITDTQYF
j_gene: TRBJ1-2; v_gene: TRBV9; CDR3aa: CASSVAGGAGGYTF
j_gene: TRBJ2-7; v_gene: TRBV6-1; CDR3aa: CASSVDRTLPGF
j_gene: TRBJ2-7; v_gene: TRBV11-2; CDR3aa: CASSFFTYEQYF
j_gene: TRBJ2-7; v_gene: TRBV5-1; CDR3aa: CASSLGTMGNEQYF
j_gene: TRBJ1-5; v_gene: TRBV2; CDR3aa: CASRVDRQGVQPQHF
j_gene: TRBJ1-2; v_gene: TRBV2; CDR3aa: CASKMEGPNGYTF
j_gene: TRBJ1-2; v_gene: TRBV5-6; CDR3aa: CASSLPGDYGYTF
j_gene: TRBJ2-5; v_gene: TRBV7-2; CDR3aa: CASSSWRGSQETQYF
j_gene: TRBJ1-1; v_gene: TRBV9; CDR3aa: CASSAGDGGNEAFF
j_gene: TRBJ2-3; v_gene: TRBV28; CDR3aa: CASSLRVTDTQYF